These 25 T cell receptor beta chains share one sample of origin, sequenced in a study of STAT3 mutations in large granular lymphocyte leukemia. Notes on the study in general: Every T-LGLL patient had at least one immunodominant TCRbeta clonotype.

TCRdb keeps only in-frame clones here, not all; method: immunoSEQ multiplex PCR. The data hold roughly 46,000 clones, with around 80% observed a single time. These TCRs are of unknown antigen specificity. The sequencing input was PBMCs. Receptors were obtained from a human donor with T large granular lymphocyte leukemia. Some clones in this sample may be carry-over from other donors' samples.

This chain uses TRBV2 with TRBJ1-1; D uncertain. The CDR3 runs 12 residues. Per germline, CDR1 SNHLY and CDR2 FYNNEI. V shed 10 bases and J shed 7 bases, with 16 bases lying between them. The CDR3 bases are TGTGCCACCCCTCTGTGTGACCTTGAAGCTTTCTTT. This encodes CATPLCDLEAFF.

The rearrangement links TRBV13 to TRBJ2-5, with D unclear. Germline V lookup: CDR1 PRHDT, CDR2 FYEKMQ (reference sequence). This CDR3 comprises 14 residues. V gave up 1 base and J gave up 4 bases, with 10 bases separating them. The CDR3: CASSLVGWGETQYF. The CDR3 bases are TGTGCCAGCAGCTTAGTAGGGTGGGGAGAGACCCAGTACTTC.

J is TRBJ1-2 and V is TRBV13; TRBD1 matches at 8 bases. Germline assignment: CDR1 PRHDT and CDR2 FYEKMQ (reference sequence). V gave up 4 bases and J gave up 7 bases; unmatched junction bases: 8. This CDR3 has 14 residues. The CDR3, as DNA: TGTGCCAGCAGCTCAACAGGGGGAAGGGGTGGCTACACCTTC. It is translated as CASSSTGGRGGYTF.

The chain uses TRBV18 and TRBJ2-5, with 8 bases matching TRBD2. The CDR3 is 15 residues long. V trimming: 3 bases; J trimming: 0 bases; junction bases outside the gene matches: 3. The V gene's germline CDR1 is KGHSH and CDR2 LQKENI. In DNA, the CDR3 is TGTGCCAGCTCACCCTCGGGGGGGGACCAAGAGACCCAGTACTTC. Protein product: CASSPSGGDQETQYF.

The chain links TRBV19 to TRBJ1-5; unclear D gene. Germline values: CDR1 LNHDA, CDR2 SQIVND (reference sequence). This CDR3 is 13 amino acids long. V was cut by 3 bases and J by 5 bases, with 8 bases left in between. The CDR3: CASSIGLHQPQHF. DNA for the CDR3: TGTGCCAGTAGTATCGGGCTACATCAGCCCCAGCATTTT.

V gene TRBV6-5 combines with J gene TRBJ1-1; maybe TRBD1 (5 bases). CDR1 is MNHEY, CDR2 SVGAGI, per germline. The CDR3 consists of 14 residues. The germline V and J ends were trimmed by 11 bases and 0 bases, with 16 bases remaining between them. CDR3 in DNA: TGTGCCTGCTCCGGGGGTTTGGTGAACACTGAAGCTTTCTTT. This codes for CACSGGLVNTEAFF.

The chain combines TRBV27 with TRBJ2-7; a weak D match, TRBD1 (6 bases). Germline CDR1 and CDR2: MNHEY and SMNVEV (reference sequence). Trimming pared 2 bases from V and 1 base from J, leaving 12 bases between. The CDR3 loop spans 15 amino acids. CDR3 residues: CASSLSLGQSYEQYF. In nucleotides, the CDR3 is TGTGCCAGCAGTTTAAGTCTCGGACAGTCCTACGAGCAGTACTTC.

Only a few counts were recorded for this clone. The chain employs TRBV7-9 and TRBJ1-2, with 7 bases lining up with TRBD1. V was pared by 5 bases and J by 5 bases, with 11 bases of the junction left unmatched. The CDR3 is made up of 15 amino acids. Per the germline V gene, CDR1 is SEHNR and CDR2 is FQNEAQ (reference sequence). CDR3: CASSPQIPTGYGYTF. DNA for the CDR3: TGTGCCAGCAGCCCGCAGATCCCGACAGGGTATGGCTACACCTTC.

This CDR3 reads CASRQDSRNEKLFF. CDR3 coding DNA: TGTGCCAGCAGACAGGACAGCAGGAATGAAAAACTGTTTTTT. V gene TRBV6-6 combines with J gene TRBJ1-4; tentative D call: TRBD1 (6 bases). Germline V gene sequence: CDR1 MNHNY, CDR2 SVGAGI (reference sequence). V was pared by 6 bases and J by 5 bases, with 13 bases between. This CDR3 region has 14 residues.

This clone is labeled medium-sized. The V call is TRBV10-1, the J call TRBJ2-2; D not resolved. Per the germline V gene, CDR1 is WNHNN and CDR2 is SYGVQD (reference sequence). The CDR3 length is 14 residues. The V gene lost 6 bases and the J gene lost 3 bases, with 11 bases spanning the gap. The CDR3 spells CASRGPADTGELFF. The CDR3 DNA reads TGCGCCAGCAGAGGTCCGGCGGACACCGGGGAGCTGTTTTTT.

V gene TRBV5-1 combines with J gene TRBJ1-4; 9 bases map to TRBD1. CDR3 length: 14 amino acids. Per germline, CDR1 SGHRS and CDR2 YFSETQ. J lost 8 bases, V lost 3 bases, and 5 bases had no gene match. For the CDR3, the DNA is TGCGCCAGCAGCTCGGGGACAGGGCACGAAAAACTGTTTTTT. This translates into CASSSGTGHEKLFF.

V is TRBV7-9 and J is TRBJ1-1; D gene uncertain. There are 13 residues in the CDR3. V gave up 3 bases and J gave up 1 base, with 6 bases separating them. Germline values: CDR1 SEHNR, CDR2 FQNEAQ (reference sequence). In DNA, the CDR3 is TGTGCCAGCAGCTTGTTTGCGAACACTGAAGCTTTCTTT. Protein: CASSLFANTEAFF.

The V gene is TRBV6-5, the J gene TRBJ1-2; D possibly corresponds to TRBD1 (5 bases). The CDR3 covers 12 residues. Germline V gene data show CDR1 as MNHEY and CDR2 as SVGAGI. Trimming took off 10 bases at V and 7 bases at J, with 16 bases between the two ends. This chain's CDR3 is CATLGLSSGYTF. The CDR3 coding sequence is TGTGCCACCCTGGGGCTTTCCAGTGGCTACACCTTC.

J is TRBJ2-7 and V is TRBV2, with D perhaps TRBD1 (6 bases). Germline CDR1 and CDR2: SNHLY and FYNNEI. This CDR3 region has 14 residues. Trimming pared 9 bases from V and 5 bases from J, leaving 20 bases between. This chain's CDR3 is CASTGTLRGNEQYF. Here the CDR3 DNA reads TGTGCCAGTACCGGGACATTGAGAGGTAACGAGCAGTACTTC.

The J gene is TRBJ1-1, the V gene TRBV28, with a possible D match to TRBD1 (6 bases). This CDR3 has 14 residues. Germline V gene data show CDR1 as MDHEN and CDR2 as SYDVKM. Deletions cut 5 bases from V and 3 bases from J, with 13 bases between. The CDR3 nucleotides are TGTGCCAGCAGTCGCGCGACAGGTTACACTGAAGCTTTCTTT. Protein product: CASSRATGYTEAFF.

The chain combines TRBV14 with TRBJ1-4, with D possibly being TRBD1 (5 bases). V was trimmed by 0 bases and J by 6 bases, leaving 14 bases between them. CDR3 length: 16 amino acids. Per the germline V gene, CDR1 is SGHDN and CDR2 is FVKESK. The DNA of the CDR3 is TGTGCCAGCAGCCAAGAGGCGGCATGGGGCGATGAAAAACTGTTTTTT. Protein product: CASSQEAAWGDEKLFF.

J is TRBJ1-1 and V is TRBV5-1, with D possibly matching TRBD1 (5 bases). Deletions cut 6 bases from V and 4 bases from J, with 13 bases between. This CDR3 region has 13 residues. Germline loops: CDR1 SGHRS, CDR2 YFSETQ. The CDR3 loop is CASNQQVATEAFF. In nucleotides, the CDR3 is TGCGCCAGCAACCAACAGGTCGCCACTGAAGCTTTCTTT.

The CDR3 coding sequence is TGTGCCAGCAGCTTACAGGGTGCAATGAACACTGAAGCTTTCTTT. It encodes CASSLQGAMNTEAFF. The chain joins TRBV13 to TRBJ1-1, with D possibly matching TRBD1 (5 bases). The CDR3 is made up of 15 amino acids. Trimming took off 2 bases at V and 0 bases at J, with 10 bases between the two ends. Germline V gives CDR1 PRHDT, CDR2 FYEKMQ (reference sequence).

The chain has TRBV29-1 and TRBJ2-6; D might be TRBD2 (6 bases). From germline, CDR1 is SQVTM and CDR2 ANQGSEA. V was pared by 3 bases and J by 4 bases, with 10 bases between. CDR3 length equals 14 residues. The CDR3 spells CSVDGGSGANVLTF. CDR3 nucleotides: TGCAGCGTTGACGGAGGGAGCGGGGCCAACGTCCTGACTTTC.

This chain links TRBV15 with TRBJ1-4; no clear D. The germline V gene encodes CDR1 LNHNV and CDR2 YYDKDF (reference sequence). V was shortened by 0 bases and J by 3 bases, with 14 bases between the two germline ends. The CDR3 length is 17 residues. CDR3 residues: CATSRDQFQWANEKLFF. The CDR3 nucleotides are TGTGCCACCAGCAGAGATCAGTTTCAGTGGGCTAATGAAAAACTGTTTTTT.

The chain is built from TRBV28 and TRBJ1-1; unclear D gene. The CDR3 is 15 amino acids. V dropped 3 bases and J dropped 5 bases, with 16 bases sitting between them. In germline, CDR1 is MDHEN, CDR2 SYDVKM. The CDR3 DNA reads as TGTGCCAGCAGTTTCCCCGAGGGCGTGAGGACTGAAGCTTTCTTT. The encoded protein is CASSFPEGVRTEAFF. The full variable domain, with the rest looked up from reference TRBV28 and TRBJ1-1, is DVKVTQSSRYLVKRTGEKVFLECVQDMDHENMFWYRQDPGLGLRLIYFSYDVKMKEKGDIPEGYSVSREKKERFSLILESASTNQTSMYLCASSFPEGVRTEAFFGQGTRLTVV.

This clone was seen more than once but under ten times. The J gene is TRBJ1-2, the V gene TRBV9; maybe TRBD1 (6 bases). V was trimmed by 0 bases and J by 0 bases, leaving 9 bases between them. Per germline, CDR1 SGDLS and CDR2 YYNGEE. The CDR3 spans 15 residues. Here the CDR3 reads CASSVGGQSNYGYTF. CDR3 in DNA: TGTGCCAGCAGCGTAGGAGGACAGTCTAACTATGGCTACACCTTC.

Regarding this clone: The junction differs from germline at one of its ends, possibly a read error. This rearrangement joins TRBV2 to TRBJ1-4, with a possible D match to TRBD1 (6 bases). This CDR3 spans 14 amino acids. The germline V gene encodes CDR1 SNHLY and CDR2 FYNNEI. The CDR3 reads CASRNRDFVEKLFF. DNA for the CDR3: TGTGCTAGCAGGAACAGGGACTTTGTTGAAAAACTGTTTTTT.

CDR3 sequence: CASSQDLGAYEQYF. The CDR3 nucleotides are TGTGCCAGCAGCCAAGATCTAGGCGCGTACGAGCAGTACTTC. This sequence joins TRBV4-2 and TRBJ2-7; unclear D gene. The germline V and J ends were trimmed by 0 bases and 4 bases, with 10 bases remaining between them. This CDR3 is 14 amino acids long. The V gene's germline CDR1 is LGHNA and CDR2 YNFKEQ.

This chain uses TRBV28 with TRBJ1-6, with TRBD1 matching 7 bases. Trimming removed 8 bases from V and 9 bases from J; junction bases left unmatched: 7. The CDR3 sequence is 13 residues long. CDR1 and CDR2 (germline): MDHEN, SYDVKM. CDR3 region: CASGGQDFSPLHF. The CDR3 nucleotides are TGTGCCAGCGGAGGACAGGATTTTTCACCCCTCCACTTT. The full variable domain, completed using reference TRBV28 and TRBJ1-6, is DVKVTQSSRYLVKRTGEKVFLECVQDMDHENMFWYRQDPGLGLRLIYFSYDVKMKEKGDIPEGYSVSREKKERFSLILESASTNQTSMYLCASGGQDFSPLHFGNGTRLTVT.